Here is one TCR beta chain with its context. Its specificity is not known. The data were taken from a study of T cells after posttransplantation cyclophosphamide. General observations from the study: TRB clonality was highly associated with recipient CMV seropositivity and reactivation. TRB overlap between skin or GI tissue T cells and blood was limited.

A marrow graft followed busulfan-fludarabine conditioning, with cyclophosphamide on days +3 and +4. The CDR3 contains 14 residues. Germline V gene lookup returns CDR1 SGHDT and CDR2 YYEEEE. V was pared by 4 bases and J by 10 bases, with 8 bases of the junction left unmatched. Generated by immunoSEQ multiplex PCR, the TCRdb table keeps only in-frame clones and is missing some. The table shows 10,000 to 13,000 clones, with around nine tenths occurring only once. The V and J genes are TRBV5-6 and TRBJ1-4; 9 positions agree with TRBD1. This sequence originates from a male patient in his thirties who received an allogeneic stem cell transplant from a related donor, was CMV-positive, and had acute GVHD only. The graft donor may have contributed some T cells. The specimen was CD4+ T cells sorted from PBMCs, collected after allogeneic stem cell transplant with posttransplant cyclophosphamide. CDR3 sequence (DNA): TGTGCCAGCAGCCCGGGACAGGGTTTTGGAAAACTGTTTTTT. Translation gives CASSPGQGFGKLFF. Filled out from reference TRBV5-6 and TRBJ1-4, the complete variable domain reads DAGVTQSPTHLIKTRGQQVTLRCSPKSGHDTVSWYQQALGQGPQFIFQYYEEEERQRGNFPDRFSGHQFPNYSSELNVNALLLGDSALYLCASSPGQGFGKLFFGSGTQLSVL.